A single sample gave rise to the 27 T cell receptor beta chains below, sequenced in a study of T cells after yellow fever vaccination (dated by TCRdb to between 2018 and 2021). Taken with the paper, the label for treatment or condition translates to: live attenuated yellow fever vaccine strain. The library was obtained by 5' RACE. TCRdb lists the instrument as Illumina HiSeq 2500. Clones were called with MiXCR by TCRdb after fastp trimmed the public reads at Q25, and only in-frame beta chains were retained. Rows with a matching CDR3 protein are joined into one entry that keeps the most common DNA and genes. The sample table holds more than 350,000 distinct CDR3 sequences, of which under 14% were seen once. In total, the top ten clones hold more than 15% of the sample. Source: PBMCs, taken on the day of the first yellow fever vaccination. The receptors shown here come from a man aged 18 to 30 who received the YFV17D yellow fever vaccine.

The CDR3 nucleotides read TGCGCCAGCAGCCAAGAGGGGGGGTGGGATGAGCAGTTCTTC. Translated: CASSQEGGWDEQFF. The chain links TRBV4-3 to TRBJ2-1, with TRBD2 matching 7 bases. The V gene's germline CDR1 is LGHNA and CDR2 YSLEER. V lost 0 bases to trimming and J lost 8 bases; unmatched junction nucleotides: 4. CDR3 size: 14 residues.

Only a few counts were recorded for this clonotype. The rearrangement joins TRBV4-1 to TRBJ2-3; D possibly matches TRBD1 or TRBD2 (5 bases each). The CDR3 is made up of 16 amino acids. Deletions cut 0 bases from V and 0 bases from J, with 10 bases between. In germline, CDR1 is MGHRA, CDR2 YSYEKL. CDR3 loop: CASSQDPGASTDTQYF. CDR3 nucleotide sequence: TGCGCCAGCAGCCAAGATCCCGGGGCGAGCACAGATACGCAGTATTTT.

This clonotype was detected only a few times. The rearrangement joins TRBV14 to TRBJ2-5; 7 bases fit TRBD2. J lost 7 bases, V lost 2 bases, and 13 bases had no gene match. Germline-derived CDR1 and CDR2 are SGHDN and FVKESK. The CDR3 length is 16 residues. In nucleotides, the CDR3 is TGTGCCAGCAGCCAATCAGGCGGGGGAGCCGGGCGGACCCAGTACTTC. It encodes CASSQSGGGAGRTQYF. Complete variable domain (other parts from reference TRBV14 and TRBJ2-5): EAGVTQFPSHSVIEKGQTVTLRCDPISGHDNLYWYRRVMGKEIKFLLHFVKESKQDESGMPNNRFLAERTGGTYSTLKVQPAELEDSGVYFCASSQSGGGAGRTQYFGPGTRLLVL.

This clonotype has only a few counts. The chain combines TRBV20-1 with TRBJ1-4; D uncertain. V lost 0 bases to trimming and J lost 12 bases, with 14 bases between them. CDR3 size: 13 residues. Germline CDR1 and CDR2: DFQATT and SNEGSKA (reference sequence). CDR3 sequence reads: CSARDENRVELFF. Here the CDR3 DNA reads TGCAGTGCTAGAGATGAGAATCGGGTGGAACTGTTTTTT.

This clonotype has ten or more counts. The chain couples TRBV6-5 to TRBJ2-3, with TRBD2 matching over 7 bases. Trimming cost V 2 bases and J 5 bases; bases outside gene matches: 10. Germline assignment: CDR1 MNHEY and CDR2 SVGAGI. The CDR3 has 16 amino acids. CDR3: CASSYIPGGPIDTQYF. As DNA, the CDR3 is TGTGCCAGCAGTTACATCCCGGGGGGTCCTATAGATACGCAGTATTTT.

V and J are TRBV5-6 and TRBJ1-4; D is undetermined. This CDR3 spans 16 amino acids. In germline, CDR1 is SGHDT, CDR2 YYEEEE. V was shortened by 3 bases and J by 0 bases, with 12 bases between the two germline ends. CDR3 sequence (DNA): TGTGCCAGCAGCTGGCTATCAGCGGCAACTAATGAAAAACTGTTTTTT. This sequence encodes CASSWLSAATNEKLFF.

The CDR3 spells CASSLRQGGFLAEQYF. The CDR3, as DNA: TGTGCCAGCAGCCTCCGACAGGGGGGCTTTTTGGCCGAGCAGTACTTC. The chain employs TRBV13 and TRBJ2-7; 9 bases map to TRBD1. The V segment lost 5 bases and the J segment 6 bases; nucleotides outside the gene matches: 14. The CDR3 has 16 residues. Germline V lookup: CDR1 PRHDT, CDR2 FYEKMQ (reference sequence).

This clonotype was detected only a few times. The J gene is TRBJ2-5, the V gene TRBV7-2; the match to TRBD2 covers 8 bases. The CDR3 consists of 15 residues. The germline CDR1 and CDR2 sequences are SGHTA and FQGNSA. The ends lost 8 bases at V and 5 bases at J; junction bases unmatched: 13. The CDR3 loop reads CASSGGAGSEETQYF. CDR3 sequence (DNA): TGTGCCAGCTCGGGGGGGGCTGGGAGTGAGGAGACCCAGTACTTC.

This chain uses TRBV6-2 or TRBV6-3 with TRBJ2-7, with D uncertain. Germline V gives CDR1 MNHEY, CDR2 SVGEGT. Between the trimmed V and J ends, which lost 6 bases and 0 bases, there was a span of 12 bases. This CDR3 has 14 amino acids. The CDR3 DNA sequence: TGTGCCAGCAGGCCCCGGGTCAACTCCTACGAGCAGTACTTC. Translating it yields CASRPRVNSYEQYF.

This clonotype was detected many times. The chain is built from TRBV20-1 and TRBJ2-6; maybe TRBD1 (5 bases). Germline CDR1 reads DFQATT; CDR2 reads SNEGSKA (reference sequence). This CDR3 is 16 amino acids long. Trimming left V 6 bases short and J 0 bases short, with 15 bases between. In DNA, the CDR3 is TGCAGTGCCAGCCGAACAGGTATCTCTGGGGCCAACGTCCTGACTTTC. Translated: CSASRTGISGANVLTF.

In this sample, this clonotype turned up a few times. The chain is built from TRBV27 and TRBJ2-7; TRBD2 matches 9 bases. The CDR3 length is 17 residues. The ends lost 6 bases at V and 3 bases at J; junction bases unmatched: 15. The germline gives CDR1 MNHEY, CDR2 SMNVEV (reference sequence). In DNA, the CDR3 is TGTGCCAGCAGCCCCCTCTGGGGGGCTAGCGGGGACTACGAGCAGTACTTC. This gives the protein CASSPLWGASGDYEQYF.

The chain's CDR3 is CASSLVGDGYTF. CDR3 DNA sequence: TGTGCCAGCAGCTTAGTGGGCGATGGCTACACCTTC. The V call is TRBV7-9, the J call TRBJ1-2, with D hard to call. This CDR3 has 12 amino acids. Trimming removed 1 base from V and 6 bases from J, with 6 bases in between. Germline CDR1 SEHNR, CDR2 FQNEAQ (reference sequence).

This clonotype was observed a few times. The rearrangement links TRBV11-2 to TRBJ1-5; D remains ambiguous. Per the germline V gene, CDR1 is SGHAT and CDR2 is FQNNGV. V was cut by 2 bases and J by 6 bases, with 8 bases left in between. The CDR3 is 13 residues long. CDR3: CASSLIPGQPQHF. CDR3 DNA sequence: TGTGCCAGCAGCTTAATCCCGGGTCAGCCCCAGCATTTT.

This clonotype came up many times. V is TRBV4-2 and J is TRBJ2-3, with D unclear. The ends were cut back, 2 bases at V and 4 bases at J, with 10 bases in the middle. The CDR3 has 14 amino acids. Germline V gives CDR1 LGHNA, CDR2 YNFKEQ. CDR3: CASSQRLFPDTQYF. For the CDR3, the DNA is TGTGCCAGCAGCCAACGGCTATTCCCAGATACGCAGTATTTT.

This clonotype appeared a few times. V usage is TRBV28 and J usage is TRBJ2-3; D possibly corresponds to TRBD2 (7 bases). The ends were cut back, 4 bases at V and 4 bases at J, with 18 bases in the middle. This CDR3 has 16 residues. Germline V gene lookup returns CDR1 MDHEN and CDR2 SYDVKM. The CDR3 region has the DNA TGTGCCAGCAGTTCGGGGGCCTCGGCGGGAGCAGATACGCAGTATTTT. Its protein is CASSSGASAGADTQYF.

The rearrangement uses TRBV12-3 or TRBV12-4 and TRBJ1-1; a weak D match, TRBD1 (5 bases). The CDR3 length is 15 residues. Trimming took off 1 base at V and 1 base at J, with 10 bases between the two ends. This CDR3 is CASSLGRGGNTEAFF. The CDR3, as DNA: TGTGCCAGCAGTTTAGGCCGCGGGGGGAACACTGAAGCTTTCTTT.

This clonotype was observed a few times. The DNA of the CDR3 is TGTGCCAGCAGCCGGAAGGGAAGAAGCACTGAAGCTTTCTTT. It codes for CASSRKGRSTEAFF. The gene calls are TRBV3-1 and TRBJ1-1; D not resolved. The CDR3 covers 14 residues. CDR1 and CDR2 (germline): LGHDT, YNNKEL (reference sequence). V was cut by 4 bases and J by 4 bases, with 13 bases left in between.

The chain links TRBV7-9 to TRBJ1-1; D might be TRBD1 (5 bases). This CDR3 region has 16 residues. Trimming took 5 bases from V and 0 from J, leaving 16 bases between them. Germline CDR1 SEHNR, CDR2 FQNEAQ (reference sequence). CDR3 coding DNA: TGTGCCAGCAGCCCCCGACAGTCGCCCTTGAACACTGAAGCTTTCTTT. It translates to CASSPRQSPLNTEAFF.

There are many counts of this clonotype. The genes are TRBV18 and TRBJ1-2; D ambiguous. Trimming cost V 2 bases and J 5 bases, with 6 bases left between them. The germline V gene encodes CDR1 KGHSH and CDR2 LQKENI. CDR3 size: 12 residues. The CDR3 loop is CASSPEPYGYTF. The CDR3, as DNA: TGTGCCAGCTCACCAGAGCCTTATGGCTACACCTTC. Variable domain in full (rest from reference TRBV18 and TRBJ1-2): NAGVMQNPRHLVRRRGQEARLRCSPMKGHSHVYWYRQLPEEGLKFMVYLQKENIIDESGMPKERFSAEFPKEGPSILRIQQVVRGDSAAYFCASSPEPYGYTFGSGTRLTVV.

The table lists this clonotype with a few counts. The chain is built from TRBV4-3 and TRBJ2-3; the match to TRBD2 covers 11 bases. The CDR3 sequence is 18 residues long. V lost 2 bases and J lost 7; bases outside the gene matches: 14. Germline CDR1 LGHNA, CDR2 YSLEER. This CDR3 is CASSQRPIGSGGAYTQYF. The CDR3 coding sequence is TGCGCCAGCAGCCAACGCCCTATTGGTAGCGGGGGGGCATATACGCAGTATTTT.

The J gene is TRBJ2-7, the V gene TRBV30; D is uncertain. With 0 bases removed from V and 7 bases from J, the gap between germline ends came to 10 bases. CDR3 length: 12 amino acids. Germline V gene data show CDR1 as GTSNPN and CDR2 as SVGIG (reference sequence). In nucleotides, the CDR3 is TGTGCCTGGAGTGTACTGGGGTTAGAGCAGTACTTC. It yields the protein CAWSVLGLEQYF. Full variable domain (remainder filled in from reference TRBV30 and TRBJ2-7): SQTIHQWPATLVQPVGSPLSLECTVEGTSNPNLYWYRQAAGRGLQLLFYSVGIGQISSEVPQNLSASRPQDRQFILSSKKLLLSDSGFYLCAWSVLGLEQYFGPGTRLTVT.

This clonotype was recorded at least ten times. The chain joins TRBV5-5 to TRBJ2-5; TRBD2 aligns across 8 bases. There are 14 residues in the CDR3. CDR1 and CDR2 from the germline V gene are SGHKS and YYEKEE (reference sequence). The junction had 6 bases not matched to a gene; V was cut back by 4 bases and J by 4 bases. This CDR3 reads CASSRGTSGETQYF. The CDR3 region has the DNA TGTGCCAGCAGCCGCGGGACTAGTGGAGAGACCCAGTACTTC.

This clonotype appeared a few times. The CDR3 nucleotides read TGTGCCAGCAGCTTAGTTTGGGCTCCCTCCTACGAGCAGTACTTC. This translates into CASSLVWAPSYEQYF. This chain links TRBV7-9 with TRBJ2-7; D is undetermined. The germline V gene encodes CDR1 SEHNR and CDR2 FQNEAQ (reference sequence). The V end was cut by 1 base, the J end by 0 bases, with 10 bases between. The CDR3 runs to 15 residues.

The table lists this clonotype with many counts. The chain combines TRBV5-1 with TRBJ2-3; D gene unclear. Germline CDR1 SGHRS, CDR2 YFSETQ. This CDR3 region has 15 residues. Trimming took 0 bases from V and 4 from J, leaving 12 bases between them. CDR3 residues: CASSLDGVGSDTQYF. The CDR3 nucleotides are TGCGCCAGCAGCTTGGATGGGGTCGGCTCAGATACGCAGTATTTT.

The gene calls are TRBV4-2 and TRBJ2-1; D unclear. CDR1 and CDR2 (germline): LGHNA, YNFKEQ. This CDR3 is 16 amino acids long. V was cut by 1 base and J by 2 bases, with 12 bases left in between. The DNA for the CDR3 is TGTGCCAGCAGCCAAGTCGGTGAGGACCCCTACAATGAGCAGTTCTTC. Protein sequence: CASSQVGEDPYNEQFF.

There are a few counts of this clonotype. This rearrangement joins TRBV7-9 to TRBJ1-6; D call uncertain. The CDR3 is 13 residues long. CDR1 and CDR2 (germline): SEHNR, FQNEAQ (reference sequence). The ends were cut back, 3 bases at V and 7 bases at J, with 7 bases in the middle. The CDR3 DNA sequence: TGTGCCAGCAGCTTTGGTAGAAATTCACCCCTCCACTTT. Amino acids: CASSFGRNSPLHF.

The CDR3, as DNA: TGTGCCAGCAGTTTGCCGGGGCGCGACACAGATACGCAGTATTTT. It codes for CASSLPGRDTDTQYF. The V and J genes are TRBV27 and TRBJ2-3, with D tentatively TRBD1 or TRBD2 (5 bases each). Germline CDR1 MNHEY, CDR2 SMNVEV (reference sequence). This CDR3 comprises 15 residues. The V gene lost 3 bases and the J gene lost 2 bases, with 12 bases spanning the gap.